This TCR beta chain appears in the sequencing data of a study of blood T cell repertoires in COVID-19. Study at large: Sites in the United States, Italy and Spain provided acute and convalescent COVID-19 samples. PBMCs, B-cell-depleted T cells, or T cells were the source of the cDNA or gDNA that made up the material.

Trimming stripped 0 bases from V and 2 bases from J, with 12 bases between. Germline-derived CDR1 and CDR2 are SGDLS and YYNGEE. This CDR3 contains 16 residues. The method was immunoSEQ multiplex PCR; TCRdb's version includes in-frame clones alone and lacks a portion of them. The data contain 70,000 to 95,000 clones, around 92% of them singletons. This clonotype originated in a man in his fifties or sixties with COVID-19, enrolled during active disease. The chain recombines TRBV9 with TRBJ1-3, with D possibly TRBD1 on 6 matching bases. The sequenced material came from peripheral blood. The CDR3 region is CASSVVAGGPGNTIYF. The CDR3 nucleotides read TGTGCCAGCAGCGTAGTCGCTGGGGGCCCTGGAAACACCATATATTTT.